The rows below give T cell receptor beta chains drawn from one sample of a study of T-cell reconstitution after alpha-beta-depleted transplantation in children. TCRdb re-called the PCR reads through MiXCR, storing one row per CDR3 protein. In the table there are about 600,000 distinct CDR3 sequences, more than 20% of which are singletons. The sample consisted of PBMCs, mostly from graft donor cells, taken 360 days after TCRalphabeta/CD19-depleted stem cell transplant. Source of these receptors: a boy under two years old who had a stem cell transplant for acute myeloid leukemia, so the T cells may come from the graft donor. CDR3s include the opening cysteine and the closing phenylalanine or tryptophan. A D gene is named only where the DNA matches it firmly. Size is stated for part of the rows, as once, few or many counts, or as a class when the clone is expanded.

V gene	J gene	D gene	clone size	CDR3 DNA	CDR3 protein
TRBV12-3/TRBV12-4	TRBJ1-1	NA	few	TGTGCCAGCACAATTGGCCGGCTCACCTACTACACTGAAGCTTTCTTT	CASTIGRLTYYTEAFF
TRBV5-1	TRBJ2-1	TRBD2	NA	TGCGCCAGCAGCTCTCATAGCGGGGGTACTGACAATGAGCAGTTCTTC	CASSSHSGGTDNEQFF
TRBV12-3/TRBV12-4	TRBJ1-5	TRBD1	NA	TGTGCCAGCAGCCTGGACAGGGGAGATCAGCCCCAGCATTTT	CASSLDRGDQPQHF
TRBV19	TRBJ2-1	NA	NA	TGTGCCAGTAGTATAGGGGCCAGCTACAATGAGCAGTTCTTC	CASSIGASYNEQFF
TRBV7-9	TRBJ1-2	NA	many	TGTGCCAGCAGCCCTAGCCGACCTGGACGATTGGACTATGGCTACACCTTC	CASSPSRPGRLDYGYTF
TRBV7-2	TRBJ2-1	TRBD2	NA	TGTGCCAGCAGCTTACTGCTAGCGGGGGGGCTTTTGAGGAATGAGCAGTTCTTC	CASSLLLAGGLLRNEQFF
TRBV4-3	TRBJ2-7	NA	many	TGCGCCAGCAGCCAAGATCGGTTCCAGGGCTCTTCCGAGCAGTACTTC	CASSQDRFQGSSEQYF
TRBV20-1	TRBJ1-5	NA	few	TGCAGTGCTAGCAAAAGGGGAGAGGGCAATCAGCCCCAGCATTTT	CSASKRGEGNQPQHF
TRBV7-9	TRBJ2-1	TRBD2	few	TGTGCCAGCAGCCTCGGACTAGGCGATGAGCAGTTCTTC	CASSLGLGDEQFF
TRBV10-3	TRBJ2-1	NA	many	TGTGCCATCAGTGTCCCACCAGGGGATGAGCAGTTCTTC	CAISVPPGDEQFF
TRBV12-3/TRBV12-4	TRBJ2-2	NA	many	TGTGCCAGCAGGTTTAGCAGGGACACCGGGGAGCTGTTTTTT	CASRFSRDTGELFF
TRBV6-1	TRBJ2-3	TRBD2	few	TGTGCCAGCAGCTTTCTAGCGGGGGGGCTAGATACGCAGTATTTT	CASSFLAGGLDTQYF
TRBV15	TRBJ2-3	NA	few	TGTGCCACCAGCAGGGGACGGGGCACAGATACGCAGTATTTT	CATSRGRGTDTQYF
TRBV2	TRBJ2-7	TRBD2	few	TGTGCCAGCAGGGGGAGGGCCCCCTTGGAGTTC	CASRGRAPLEF
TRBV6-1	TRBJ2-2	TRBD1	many	TGTGCCAGCAGTGAAGCTACAGGGGACACCGGGGAGCTGTTTTTT	CASSEATGDTGELFF
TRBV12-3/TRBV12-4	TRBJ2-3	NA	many	TGTGCCAGCAGTTTTGGTAGCACAGATACGCAGTATTTT	CASSFGSTDTQYF
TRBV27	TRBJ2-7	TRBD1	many	TGTGCCAGCAGTTTAGGGGACAGGGGCTACGAGCAGTACTTC	CASSLGDRGYEQYF
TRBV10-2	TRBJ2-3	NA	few	TGCGCCAGCAGTGGAGACGGTGACACAGATACGCAGTATTTT	CASSGDGDTDTQYF
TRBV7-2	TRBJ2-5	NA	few	TGTGCCAGCAGCCTGGAAGGGTACCTAGCTCAAGAGACCCAGTACTTC	CASSLEGYLAQETQYF
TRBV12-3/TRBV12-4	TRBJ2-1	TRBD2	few	TGTGCCAGCAGTTTGGGACTAGGGTACAATGAGCAGTTCTTC	CASSLGLGYNEQFF
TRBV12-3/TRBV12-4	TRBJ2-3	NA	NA	TGTGCCAGCAGTTTTCGATCAAATGTGGATACGCAGTATTTT	CASSFRSNVDTQYF
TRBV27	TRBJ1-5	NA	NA	TGTGCCAGCAGTGACACAAATCAGCCCCAGCATTTT	CASSDTNQPQHF
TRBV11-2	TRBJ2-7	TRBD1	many	TGTGCCAGCGACACAGGGGGCCCTAAGGACGAGCAGTACTTC	CASDTGGPKDEQYF
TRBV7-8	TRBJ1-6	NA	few	TGTGCCAGCAGCCCAGTGGGGGATTCACCCCTCCACTTT	CASSPVGDSPLHF
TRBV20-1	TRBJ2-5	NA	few	TGCAGTGCCCCCTGGGGTCTTCAAGAGACCCAGTACTTC	CSAPWGLQETQYF
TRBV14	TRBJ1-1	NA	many	TGTGCCAGCAGCCAGATACAGGAAAAGCTCACTGAAGCTTTCTTT	CASSQIQEKLTEAFF
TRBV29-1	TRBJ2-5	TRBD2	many	TGCAGCGTACCCCCGGGGGGCCAAGAGACCCAGTACTTC	CSVPPGGQETQYF
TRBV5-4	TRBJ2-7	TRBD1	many	TGTGCCAGCAGCTGGGACAGGGGGAGCGAGCAGTACTTC	CASSWDRGSEQYF
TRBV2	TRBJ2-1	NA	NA	TGTGCCAGCAGTAAGGGGCAGTTCTCCTACAATGAGCAGTTCTTC	CASSKGQFSYNEQFF
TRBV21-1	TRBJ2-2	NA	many	TGTGCCAGCAGCAGCGGCCAGGGGGACACCGGGGAGCTGTTTTTT	CASSSGQGDTGELFF
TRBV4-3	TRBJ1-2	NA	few	TGCGCCAGCAGCCAAGATCTAAGGCAGGATCCCAAATTTAACTATGGCTACACCTTC	CASSQDLRQDPKFNYGYTF
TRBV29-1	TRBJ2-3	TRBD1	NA	TGCAGCGTCGCCCCCGCTGACAGGGGAGCAGATACGCAGTATTTT	CSVAPADRGADTQYF
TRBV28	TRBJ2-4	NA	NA	TGTGCCAGCAGGTCTCACGGAGTCTCCAAAAACATTCAGTACTTC	CASRSHGVSKNIQYF
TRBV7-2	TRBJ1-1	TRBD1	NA	TGTGCCAGCAGCTTCGACAGGGGAGAGACTGAAGCTTTCTTT	CASSFDRGETEAFF
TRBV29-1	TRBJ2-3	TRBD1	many	TGCAGCGTTGAAGGGTCCGACAGGGGTGGGACGCAGTATTTT	CSVEGSDRGGTQYF
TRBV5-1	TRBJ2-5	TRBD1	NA	TGCGCCAGCAGCGATTGGGACAGGGGCCAAGAGACCCAGTACTTC	CASSDWDRGQETQYF
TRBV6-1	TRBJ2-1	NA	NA	TGTGCCAGCAGTCCCCGGACAGACTACAATGAGCAGTTCTTC	CASSPRTDYNEQFF
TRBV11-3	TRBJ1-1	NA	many	TGTGCCAGCAGCCCCCAAGGACTATTGGTTAACACTGAAGCTTTCTTT	CASSPQGLLVNTEAFF
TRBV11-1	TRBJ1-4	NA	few	TGTGCCAGCAGCTTTCCCCGGGGGGCGCCGGGTAGGAGTGGTGAAAAACTGTTTTTT	CASSFPRGAPGRSGEKLFF
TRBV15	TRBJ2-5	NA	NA	TGTGCCACCAGCAGAGATCTTTACGGGTCCCAAGAGACCCAGTACTTC	CATSRDLYGSQETQYF
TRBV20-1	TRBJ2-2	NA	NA	TGCAGTGCTAGAGCTTGGGGAGCGAACACCGGGGAGCTGTTTTTT	CSARAWGANTGELFF
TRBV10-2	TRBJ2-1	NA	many	TGCGCCAGCAGTGAGATGGGCAGGGAGAACAATGAGCAGTTCTTC	CASSEMGRENNEQFF